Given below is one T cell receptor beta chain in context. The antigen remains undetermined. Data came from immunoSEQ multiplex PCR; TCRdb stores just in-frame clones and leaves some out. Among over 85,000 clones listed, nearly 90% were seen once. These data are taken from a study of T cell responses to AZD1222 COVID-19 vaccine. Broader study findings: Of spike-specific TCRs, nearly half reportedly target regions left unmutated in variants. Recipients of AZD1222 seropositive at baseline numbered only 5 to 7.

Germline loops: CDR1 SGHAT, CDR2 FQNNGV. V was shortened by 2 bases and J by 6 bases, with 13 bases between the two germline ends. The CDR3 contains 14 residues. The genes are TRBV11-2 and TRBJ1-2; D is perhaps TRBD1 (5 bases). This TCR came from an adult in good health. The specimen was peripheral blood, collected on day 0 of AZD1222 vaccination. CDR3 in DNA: TGTGCCAGCAGCTTAACGGCAGGGCCCAATGGCTACACCTTC. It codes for CASSLTAGPNGYTF.